The TCR beta chain described here comes from a study of tumor-infiltrating lymphocytes in oesophageal squamous cell carcinoma. The length of the CDR3 is 19 residues. CDR1 SGHTA and CDR2 FQGTGA come from the germline V gene. V shed 5 bases, J shed 0 bases, and the junction held 8 bases outside the gene matches. This clonotype occurred a few times. A single record per CDR3 protein comes from TCRdb applying MiXCR to the PCR reads. The data hold about 10,000 distinct CDR3 sequences, with approximately 61% observed a single time. This receptor was identified in a female donor with esophageal squamous cell carcinoma. This chain links TRBV7-3 with TRBJ2-2; 14 bases fit TRBD2. Specimen: esophageal tumor tissue. The CDR3 reads CASSPGLAGAHPNTGELFF. CDR3 in DNA: TGTGCCAGCAGCCCGGGACTAGCGGGGGCCCACCCGAACACCGGGGAGCTGTTTTTT.